The TCR beta chain described here comes from a study of tumor and adjacent non-tumor tissue in lung cancer (dated by TCRdb to the late 2010s). Background on the whole study: By cancer type, the cohort comprised about 13 adenocarcinoma patients, a couple of squamous cell carcinoma patients and 1 small cell lung cancer patient. The roughly 15 patients were aged roughly 31 to 85 years, included ten or so men and 5 women, and had TNM stage I to III disease. Sequencing generated a total of more than 95 million productive TCRbeta reads, averaging around 4.2 million reads per sample. Using bulk TCRbeta repertoires from 15 lung cancer patients, the study set lung tumor tissue side by side with matched distant non-tumor lung tissue. TCRbeta CDR3 sequencing was performed on thirty paired specimens, with one tumor sample and one normal lung sample collected per patient.

A note on this clonotype: What this receptor recognizes is not known. Mismatch with germline at one junction end may stem from a read error.

Library prep was done by multiplex PCR. The sample was run on an Illumina HiSeq 2500. TCRbeta libraries were constructed through three rounds of nested PCR with primers (Table S4) according to protocols modified from ARM-PCR. PCR products of 200-500 bp were gel-excised and purified with the QIAquick gel extraction kit before sequencing. The published analysis was carried out like this. Trimmomatic was used to clean the reads, FLASH merged the cleaned reads into complete CDR3 sequences, and MiTCR assigned the sequences to V(D)J germline segments. Clonal diversity was calculated as the inverse Simpson's index using VDJtools. In-frame sequences lacking a premature stop codon were counted as productive reads. TCRdb applied fastp at Q25 and MiXCR to the public reads, then kept only in-frame beta chains. Each CDR3 protein appears once, grouped with its most common genes and DNA. The V and J calls were determined by TCRdb, not by the authors. This sample holds approximately 65,000 distinct CDR3 sequences; about 61% were observed only once. Of the sample, 20% to 25% falls within the top ten clones.

Bulk unsorted tissue served as the source for RNA extraction, and RNA quality was assessed using a NanoDrop ND-1000 and an Agilent 2100. All donors had newly diagnosed lung cancer, had not received prior chemotherapy, and were admitted for thoracic surgery in China between August and November 2014. Anyone who had undergone radiotherapy or chemotherapy before, or who had another cancer at the same time, was left out of the study. Surgical tissue pieces of about 1-2.3 cm3 were preserved in RNAlater solution and were kept at -80 degrees C until use. What the authors observed across the whole study: Tumor tissue showed significantly greater TCR diversity (inverse Simpson) than normal lung tissue (about 400 vs 180, P = 0.0075, Mann-Whitney U test). Significantly higher TCR diversity was found in younger patients, and higher tumor TCR diversity was associated with shorter overall and disease-free survival. With only roughly 14 patients in the cohort, the authors noted that larger samples and more detailed clinical data are needed. Because peripheral blood was not sequenced, blood TCRbeta repertoires in the lung cancer patients of the study were not examined. Neither the sequencing platform nor unique molecular identifiers are named or mentioned anywhere in the methods. The top 100 clones made up a significantly larger cumulative share of the repertoire in normal lung than in tumor tissue.

The germline V gene encodes CDR1 MNHEY and CDR2 SVGAGI. From cysteine to phenylalanine, the CDR3 is 14 amino acids long. Only the CDR3 DNA stays, 42 bases, in frame from base 1. Recombination joined TRBV6-5 with TRBJ1-2; the D gene is possibly TRBD1, with 6 bases matching. This receptor was identified in a man between 50 and 59 years old with non-small cell lung cancer. The sample consisted of lung tumor tissue. Here the CDR3 is given as CANSLGQPNYVYTF. The bases read TGTGCCAACAGCTTAGGACAGCCTAACTATGTCTACACCTTC.